This T cell receptor (beta chain) was found in a study of T cells in tumors and immune-related adverse events (dated by TCRdb to the early 2020s). The germline V gene specifies MNHNS as CDR1 and SASEGT as CDR2. The CDR3 contains 14 residues, cysteine and phenylalanine counted. The sequence is cut down to CDR3 DNA, 42 bases in frame from base 1. Here V drops 10 bases and J drops 0 bases, and the junction holds 7 bases not matched to any gene. For this clone: The clone's antigen remains unknown. No per-base quality is available; no much larger clone lies one base away.

The TCR beta locus was amplified and sequenced with the immunoSEQ assay, yielding bulk TCR Vbeta CDR3 data. As for the authors' bioinformatics: CDR3s were excluded if they were non-productive, were shorter than 7 amino acids, or did not start with C or end with F/W. Only specimens with at least 1000 reads were analysed, and clonotypes were defined at the amino acid level. To compute clonality, Pielou's evenness was subtracted from 1. Library sizes were equalized by abundance-weighted random subsampling with replacement, repeated 100 times to report 95% confidence intervals. Repertoire overlap was quantified with the Morisita overlap index, and the top 40 clones per specimen were checked for overlap with the irAE. TCRdb limited this immuneACCESS table to in-frame rearrangements with V and J called. A share of clones is missing; checked studies link under half to unresolved V genes, and the rest is unexplained. V and J calls and clone size are given by that table; D and trimming were obtained from the DNA. This sample gives around 10,000 clones in total; 85% to 95% of them show up just once. The ten largest clones capture roughly 1.5% of the sample.

In light of the paper, this sample's treatment or condition label describes: nivolumab (PD-1 blockade) given before sampling. The DNeasy Blood and Tissue Kit was used to extract DNA from the formalin-fixed paraffin-embedded specimens. The sequences come from lymph node tissue, collected from a patient treated with anti-PD-1 therapy. This clonotype originated in a female donor with metastatic renal cell carcinoma. This sequence uses TRBV6-1 and TRBJ1-1; the central 8 bases match TRBD1. The CDR3 region has the sequence CATYPGQVNTEAFF. The bases read TGTGCCACCTATCCGGGACAGGTGAACACTGAAGCTTTCTTT.